This TCR beta chain was recorded in a study of CD8+CD57+ T cells in acquired aplastic anemia. Findings of the study overall: CD8+ Simpson's diversity did not differ significantly between patients and controls.

Using genomic DNA as the template, TCR beta VDJ and CDR3 profiling was carried out. TCRdb passed the reads through MiXCR, listing each CDR3 protein once. The sample carries approximately 160,000 distinct CDR3 sequences, roughly 40% recorded once. The CDR3 consists of 16 residues. V lost 4 bases, J lost 4 bases, and 14 bases lay in between. Turning to this clonotype: Antigen: not known.

Sequenced sample: sorted CD4+, CD8+, or CD8+CD57+ T cells (not recorded which) from PBMCs. This receptor was taken from a human donor in good health. This chain joins TRBV12-3 or TRBV12-4 and TRBJ1-6, with no clear D. DNA of the CDR3: TGTGCCAGCAGTTCAGGAAAGGGAGCTTATAATTCACCCCTCCACTTT. This encodes CASSSGKGAYNSPLHF.